A selection of T cell receptor beta chains follows, all from one sample in a study of blood T cell repertoires in COVID-19. Sequencing used immunoSEQ multiplex PCR; TCRdb keeps in-frame clones, though not all of them. The sample includes about 250,000 clones, approximately 86% of them seen just once. The source material was peripheral blood. Receptor source: a human donor with COVID-19, enrolled during active disease. The donor label of this sample is uncertain. CDR3s include the opening cysteine and the closing phenylalanine or tryptophan. Each record gives: J gene, V gene, D gene, clone size, CDR3 DNA, CDR3 protein. A D gene is named only where the DNA matches it firmly. Clone size is given for some rows only: seen once, a few or many times, or a class if the clone is expanded.

TRBJ2-1 | TRBV19 | TRBD2 | once | TGTGCCAGTAGTATAGGGCGGGAGTCCCTGCTGTTCTTC | CASSIGRESLLFF
TRBJ2-3 | TRBV5-1 | NA | once | TGCGCCAGCATGGCAGGCCGAATGATTACAGATACGCAGTATTTT | CASMAGRMITDTQYF
TRBJ2-1 | TRBV11-3 | NA | NA | TGTGCCAGCAGCTTAGATGGGGGGGGCATCAATGAGCAGTTCTTC | CASSLDGGGINEQFF
TRBJ1-4 | TRBV5-1 | NA | NA | TGCGCCAGCAGCGGCATAGGGGGGGCCAATGAAAAACTGTTTTTT | CASSGIGGANEKLFF
TRBJ2-3 | TRBV28 | NA | NA | TGTGCCAGCAGTTTATTGGGGGAGGCGCAATGGTATTTT | CASSLLGEAQWYF
TRBJ2-1 | TRBV19 | TRBD2 | NA | TGTGCCAGTAGTATGGGACTAGCGGGAGTGGGCGAGCAGTTCTTC | CASSMGLAGVGEQFF
TRBJ1-1 | TRBV3-1/TRBV3-2 | TRBD1 | NA | TGTGCCAGCAGCCTAGGGACAGACGGTCGAGCTTTCTTT | CASSLGTDGRAFF
TRBJ2-2 | TRBV29-1 | TRBD1 | NA | TGCAGCGCGGGGCAACAGGGGGCTTGGGACGGGGAGCTGTTTTTT | CSAGQQGAWDGELFF
TRBJ2-7 | TRBV11-2 | NA | NA | TGTGCCAGCAGCTTAGGGGTGAAGAGAGGATATACCGAGCAGTACTTC | CASSLGVKRGYTEQYF
TRBJ2-5 | TRBV19 | TRBD2 | NA | TGTGCCAGTAGTATTACTAGCGCCCAGGGAGAGACCCAGTACTTC | CASSITSAQGETQYF